This T cell receptor beta chain was obtained from a study of blood T cell repertoires in COVID-19. Seattle patient enrollment occurred during active infection, with longitudinal follow-up thereafter. Authors' methods: Scientists estimated how many nucleated cells there were by amplifying reference gene primers. Produced via immunoSEQ multiplex PCR; TCRdb's table is partial and in-frame only. V and J calls and clone size come straight from that table; D and trimming were deduced from the DNA. The table lists about 270,000 clones, roughly 84% of them singletons. The receptor was derived from a human donor with COVID-19, enrolled during active disease. The donor label of this sample is uncertain. Sequencing was done on a sample of peripheral blood.

In DNA form, the CDR3 reads TGTGCCTGGGGACAGGGAAGAGAGACCCAGTACTTC. Amino acid sequence: CAWGQGRETQYF. This chain links TRBV30 with TRBJ2-5, with TRBD1 matching 8 bases. The CDR3 runs to 12 residues. The J segment lost 4 bases and the V segment lost 5 bases, leaving 3 bases of the junction unmatched. CDR1 is GTSNPN, CDR2 SVGIG, per germline (reference sequence).